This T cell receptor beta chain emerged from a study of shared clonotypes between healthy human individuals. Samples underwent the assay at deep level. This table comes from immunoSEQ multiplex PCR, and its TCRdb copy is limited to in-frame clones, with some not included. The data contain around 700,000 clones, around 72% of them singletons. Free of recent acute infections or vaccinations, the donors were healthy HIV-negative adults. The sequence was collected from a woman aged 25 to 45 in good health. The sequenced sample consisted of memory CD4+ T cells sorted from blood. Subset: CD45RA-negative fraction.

The CDR3 loop reads CASSRPQGEKDTQYF. In DNA form, the CDR3 reads TGTGCCAGCAGCAGACCGCAGGGGGAGAAAGATACGCAGTATTTT. V usage is TRBV5-4 and J usage is TRBJ2-3; 7 nucleotides agree with TRBD1. The germline gives CDR1 SGHNT, CDR2 YYREEE (reference sequence). This CDR3 spans 15 amino acids. With 4 bases clipped from V and 5 bases from J, the junction kept 10 bases outside the gene matches.